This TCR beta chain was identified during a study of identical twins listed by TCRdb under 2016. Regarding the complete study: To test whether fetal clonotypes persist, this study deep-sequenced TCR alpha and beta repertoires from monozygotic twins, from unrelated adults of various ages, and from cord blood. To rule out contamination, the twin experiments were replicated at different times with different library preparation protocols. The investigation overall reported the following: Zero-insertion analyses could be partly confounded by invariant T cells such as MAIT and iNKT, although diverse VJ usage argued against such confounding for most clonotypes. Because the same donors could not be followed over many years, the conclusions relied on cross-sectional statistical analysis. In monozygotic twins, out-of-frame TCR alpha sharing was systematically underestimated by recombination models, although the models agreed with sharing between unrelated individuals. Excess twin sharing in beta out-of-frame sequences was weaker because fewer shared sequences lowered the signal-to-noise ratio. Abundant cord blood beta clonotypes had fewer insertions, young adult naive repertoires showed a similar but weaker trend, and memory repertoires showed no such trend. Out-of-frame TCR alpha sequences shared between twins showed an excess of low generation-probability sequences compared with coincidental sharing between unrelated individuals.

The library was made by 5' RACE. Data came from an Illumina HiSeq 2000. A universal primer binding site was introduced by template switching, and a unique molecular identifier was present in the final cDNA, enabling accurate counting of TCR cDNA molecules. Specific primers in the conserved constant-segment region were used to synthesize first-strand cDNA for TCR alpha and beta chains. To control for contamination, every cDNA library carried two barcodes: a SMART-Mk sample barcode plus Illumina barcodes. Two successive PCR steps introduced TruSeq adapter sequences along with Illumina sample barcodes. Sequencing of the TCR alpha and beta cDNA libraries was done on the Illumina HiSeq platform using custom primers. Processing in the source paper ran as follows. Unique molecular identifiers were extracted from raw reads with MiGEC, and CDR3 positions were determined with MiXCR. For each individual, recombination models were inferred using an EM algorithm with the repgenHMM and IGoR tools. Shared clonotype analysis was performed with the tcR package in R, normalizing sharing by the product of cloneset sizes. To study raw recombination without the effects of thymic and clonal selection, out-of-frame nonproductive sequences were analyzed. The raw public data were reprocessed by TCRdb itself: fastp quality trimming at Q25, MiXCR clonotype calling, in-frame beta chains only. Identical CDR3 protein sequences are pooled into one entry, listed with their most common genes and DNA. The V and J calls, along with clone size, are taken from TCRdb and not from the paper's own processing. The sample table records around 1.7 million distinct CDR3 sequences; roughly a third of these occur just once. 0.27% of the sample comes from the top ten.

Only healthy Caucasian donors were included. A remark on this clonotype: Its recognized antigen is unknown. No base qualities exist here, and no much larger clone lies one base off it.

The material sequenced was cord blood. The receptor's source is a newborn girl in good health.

The CDR3 is CASSLGGVDSPLHF. In nucleotides, the sequence is TGCGCCAGCAGTCTGGGCGGGGTAGATTCACCCCTCCACTTT. The chain is encoded by TRBV5-1 joined to TRBJ1-6; no D segment can be confidently identified. The germline V gene yields SGHRS for CDR1 and YFSETQ for CDR2. V loses 5 bases, J loses 8 bases, and the germline ends lie 14 bases apart. The cysteine opens and the phenylalanine closes a CDR3 of 14 amino acids. Only the CDR3 portion is preserved as DNA: 42 bases, with reading frame beginning at the first base.